This entry features one T cell receptor (beta chain) sequence. What this receptor recognizes is not known. Per-nucleotide qualities are absent, and no much larger clonotype sits a single base away. Each donor gave one peripheral blood draw, averaging roughly 100 mL, which was collected into heparinised tubes. Naive, central memory, regulatory and stem cell-like memory CD4+ T cells were sorted on a BD FACSAria II using a panel including CD45RO, CCR7, CD25, CD127, CD95 and CD27. Purity was above 95% for every sorted population. PBMCs were separated immediately by Lymphoprep density gradient centrifugation and were stained directly, without being cultured. Samples were stained and sorted in pairs, with one healthy donor and one patient per experiment, so that batch effects were minimized. All of the isolated RNA was reverse transcribed with the High Capacity cDNA Reverse Transcription Kit, so expressed TCRB transcripts were sequenced. Deep immunoSEQ sequencing was performed on naive, central memory and regulatory T cell samples, with an average of roughly 4 million total reads per sample. Sorted cells were lysed in RLT buffer and RNA was extracted with DNase-treated RNeasy Micro or Mini kits, depending on cell number. To prevent cross-contamination, each cell subset was processed individually, whereas patient and healthy donor samples were processed jointly. The immunoSEQ multiplex PCR was used to amplify TCRB sequences from cDNA, yielding 87-bp fragments that span the CDR3 region. Amplicons were sequenced on the Illumina HiSeq platform. Processing in the source paper ran as follows. PCR bias was corrected computationally using synthetic template baselines, and reads within Hamming distance 2 were collapsed, with unmergeable singletons discarded. By aligning reads against IMGT, V, D and J genes, CDR3 length, and insertions or deletions at six rearrangement sites were assigned. Clonotype counts were normalized to sorted cell number within each subset before computing true diversity and Gini coefficients with the tcR R package. Repertoire sharing was quantified using the overlap coefficient calculated on TCRB nucleotide sequences. Out-of-frame TCRB sequences from naive cells were analyzed to stand in for the pre-selection repertoire. TCRdb provides this immuneACCESS table in a form limited to in-frame rearrangements. Some clones are lacking; in checked studies, under half of them reflect an unresolved V gene, and why the rest are absent is not known. V and J calls and clone size are given by that table; D and trimming were obtained from the DNA. The sample yields hundreds of thousands of clones; over 65% were counted once. The top ten clones comprise about 0.051% of the sample.

This entry comes from a study of beta chain features in type 1 diabetes listed by TCRdb under 2018. About the investigation overall: No differences in mean age, gender distribution, total cell number or subset yield were found between patients and healthy donors. A total of some 110 million sorted cells were examined across all samples, and the number of cells per subset was strongly correlated with RNA yield. The study compared the TCRB repertoires of sorted circulating CD4+ T cell subsets in recently diagnosed type 1 diabetes patients with those in matched healthy donors. Regulatory and stem cell-like memory subsets were obtained from only 8 patients and about eight healthy donors, while naive and central memory subsets were obtained from all 30 or so donors. Results and caveats for the whole study, not just this receptor: At VDJ recombination sites, patients with type 1 diabetes made fewer insertions and deleted more nucleotides, a pattern implying thymic rearrangement abnormalities. PCR may preferentially amplify shorter templates, but because patient and control samples were amplified and corrected together, any resulting skew would affect both groups equally. Because cDNA was sequenced instead of genomic DNA, highly expressing activated cells could be over-represented, though the groups showed no difference in activation or CD3 levels. In all four CD4+ subsets, TCRB CDR3 length was moderately but significantly shorter in type 1 diabetes patients. Because small numbers of individuals were included in the HLA sub-analyses, any influence of HLA type on TCRB rearrangement was left unresolved. Naive, central memory and regulatory TCRB repertoires appeared to be more alike among patients than among healthy donors.

CDR1 and CDR2, per the germline V gene, are MGHDK and SYGVNS. V and J are truncated by 6 bases and 7 bases respectively, leaving an intervening sequence of 16 bases. Reading from cysteine to phenylalanine, the CDR3 counts 13 amino acids. Only the CDR3 region is kept as DNA, spanning 39 bases read in frame from base 1. The rearrangement joined TRBV25-1 to TRBJ2-7, with the D gene too uncertain to name. Source material: naive CD4+ T cells from blood. The cell subset or site label corresponds to: true naive CD4+ T cells. The TCR originated in a man aged 25 to 45 in good health. The CDR3: CASRGYNTMEQYF. DNA sequence: TGTGCCAGCAGGGGCTACAATACGATGGAGCAGTACTTC.